One T cell receptor (beta chain) is described in this entry. Study processing details: Reference gene primer amplification in the assay estimated nucleated cell counts. Some clones are missing from TCRdb's copy, which holds only in-frame ones; the method was immunoSEQ multiplex PCR. The DNA gave D and trimming, while V, J and clone size come from that table. This sample has under 200,000 clones, with around four fifths found just once. V gave up 4 bases and J gave up 5 bases, with 20 bases separating them. Germline CDR1 SEHNR, CDR2 FQNEAQ (reference sequence). The CDR3 extends over 16 amino acids. These data originate in a study of blood T cell repertoires in COVID-19. Looking at the study overall: PBMCs, B-cell-depleted T cells, or T cells provided the cDNA or gDNA that made up the material.

The source material was peripheral blood. This sequence joins TRBV7-9 and TRBJ2-5; possibly TRBD2 for D (6 bases). The TCR originated in a man between 65 and 85 years old with active or convalescent COVID-19. As DNA, the CDR3 is TGTGCCAGCAGCTCGGGACTCCCGAGCGTTGGGGAGACCCAGTACTTC. As protein: CASSSGLPSVGETQYF.